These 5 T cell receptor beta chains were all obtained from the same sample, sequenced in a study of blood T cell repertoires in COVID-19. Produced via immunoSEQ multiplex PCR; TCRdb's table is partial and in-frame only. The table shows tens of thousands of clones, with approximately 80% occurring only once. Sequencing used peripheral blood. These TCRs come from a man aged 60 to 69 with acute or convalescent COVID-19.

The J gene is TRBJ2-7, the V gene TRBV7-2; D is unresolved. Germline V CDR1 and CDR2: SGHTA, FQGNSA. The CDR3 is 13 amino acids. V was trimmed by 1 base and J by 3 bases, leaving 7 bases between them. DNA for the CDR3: TGTGCCAGCAGCTTAGAACATCGCTACGAGCAGTACTTC. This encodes CASSLEHRYEQYF.

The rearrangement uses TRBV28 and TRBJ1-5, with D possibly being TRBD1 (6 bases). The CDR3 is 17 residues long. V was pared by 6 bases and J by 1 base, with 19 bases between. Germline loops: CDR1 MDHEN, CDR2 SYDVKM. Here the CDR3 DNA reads TGTGCCAGCAGACCCCCTTACAGGGTTCGAAGCAATCAGCCCCAGCATTTT. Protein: CASRPPYRVRSNQPQHF.

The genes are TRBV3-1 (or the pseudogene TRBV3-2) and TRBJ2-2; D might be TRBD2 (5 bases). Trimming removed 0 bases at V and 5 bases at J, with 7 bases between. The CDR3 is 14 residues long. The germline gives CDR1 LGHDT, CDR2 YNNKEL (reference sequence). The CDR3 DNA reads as TGTGCCAGCAGCCAAGATCCGGGGACCGGGGAGCTGTTTTTT. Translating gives CASSQDPGTGELFF.

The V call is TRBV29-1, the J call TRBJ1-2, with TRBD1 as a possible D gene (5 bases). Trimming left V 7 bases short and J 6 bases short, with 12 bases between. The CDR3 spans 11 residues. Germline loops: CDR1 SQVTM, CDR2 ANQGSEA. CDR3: CSEVQVHGYTF. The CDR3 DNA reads TGCAGCGAGGTACAGGTTCATGGCTACACCTTC.

The DNA for the CDR3 is TGCAGCGTTGGAACAGGGGGGGCGGGCTACGAGCAGTACTTC. This codes for CSVGTGGAGYEQYF. The chain employs TRBV29-1 and TRBJ2-7, with D possibly TRBD1 on 8 matching bases. Germline V gene sequence: CDR1 SQVTM, CDR2 ANQGSEA. CDR3 length equals 14 residues. V lost 4 bases and J lost 3, with 16 bases in between.